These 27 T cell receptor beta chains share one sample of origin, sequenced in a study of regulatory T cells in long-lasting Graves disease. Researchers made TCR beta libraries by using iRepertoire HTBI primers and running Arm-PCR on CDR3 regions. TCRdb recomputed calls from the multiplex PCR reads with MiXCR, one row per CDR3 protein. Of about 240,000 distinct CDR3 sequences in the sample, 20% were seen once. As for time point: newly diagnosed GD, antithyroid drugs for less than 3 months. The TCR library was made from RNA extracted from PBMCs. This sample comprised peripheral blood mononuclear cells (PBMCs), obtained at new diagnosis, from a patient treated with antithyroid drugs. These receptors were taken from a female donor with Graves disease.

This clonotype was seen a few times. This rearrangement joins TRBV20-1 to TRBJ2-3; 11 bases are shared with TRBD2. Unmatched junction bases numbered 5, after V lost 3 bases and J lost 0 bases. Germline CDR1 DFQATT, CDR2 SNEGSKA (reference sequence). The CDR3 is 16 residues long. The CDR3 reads CSASSSGGKSTDTQYF. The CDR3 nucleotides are TGCAGTGCTAGCTCTAGCGGGGGGAAAAGCACAGATACGCAGTATTTT.

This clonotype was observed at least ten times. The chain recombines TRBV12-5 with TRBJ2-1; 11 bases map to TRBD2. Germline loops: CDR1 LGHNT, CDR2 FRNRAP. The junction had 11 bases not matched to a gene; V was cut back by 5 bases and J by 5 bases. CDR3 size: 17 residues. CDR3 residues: CASGPPPGTSGHNEQFF. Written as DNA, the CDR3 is TGTGCTAGTGGTCCTCCTCCCGGGACTAGCGGCCACAATGAGCAGTTCTTC.

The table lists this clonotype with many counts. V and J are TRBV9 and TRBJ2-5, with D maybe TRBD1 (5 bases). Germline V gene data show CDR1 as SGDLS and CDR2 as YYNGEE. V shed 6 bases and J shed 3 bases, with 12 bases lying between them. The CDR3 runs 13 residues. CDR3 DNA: TGTGCCAGCATCGTGGGGCGGAAAGAGACCCAGTACTTC. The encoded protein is CASIVGRKETQYF.

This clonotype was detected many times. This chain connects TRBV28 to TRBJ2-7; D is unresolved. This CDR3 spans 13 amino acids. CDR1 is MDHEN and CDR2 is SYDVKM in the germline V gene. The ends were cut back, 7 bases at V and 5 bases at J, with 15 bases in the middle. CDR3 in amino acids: CASTPLFGHEQYF. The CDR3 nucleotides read TGTGCCAGCACCCCTCTTTTCGGCCACGAGCAGTACTTC.

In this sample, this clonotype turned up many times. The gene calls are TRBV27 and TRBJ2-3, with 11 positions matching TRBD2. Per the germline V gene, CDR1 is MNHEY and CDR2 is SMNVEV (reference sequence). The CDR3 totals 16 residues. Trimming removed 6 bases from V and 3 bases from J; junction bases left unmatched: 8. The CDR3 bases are TGTGCCAGCAGCCCCCTAGCTAGCGGGAGGACAGATACGCAGTATTTT. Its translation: CASSPLASGRTDTQYF.

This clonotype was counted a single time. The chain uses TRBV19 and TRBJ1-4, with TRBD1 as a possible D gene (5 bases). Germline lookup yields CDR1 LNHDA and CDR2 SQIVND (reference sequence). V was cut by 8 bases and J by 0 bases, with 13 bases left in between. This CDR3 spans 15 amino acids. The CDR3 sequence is CASSSGDATNEKLFF. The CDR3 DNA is TGTGCCAGTTCCTCGGGGGATGCAACTAATGAAAAACTGTTTTTT.

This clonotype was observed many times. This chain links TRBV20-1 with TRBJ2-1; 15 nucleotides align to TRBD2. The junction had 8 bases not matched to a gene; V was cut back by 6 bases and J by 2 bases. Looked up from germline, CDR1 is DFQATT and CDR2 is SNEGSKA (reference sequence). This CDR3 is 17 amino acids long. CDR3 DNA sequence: TGCAGTGCCGGACTAGCGGGGGGGCTGTCGCCCTACAATGAGCAGTTCTTC. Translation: CSAGLAGGLSPYNEQFF.

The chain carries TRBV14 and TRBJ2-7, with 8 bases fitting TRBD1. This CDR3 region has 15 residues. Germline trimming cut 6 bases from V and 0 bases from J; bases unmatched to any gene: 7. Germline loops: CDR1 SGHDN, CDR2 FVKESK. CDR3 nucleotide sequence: TGTGCCAGCAGTAGGGACAGGAAAACCTCCTACGAGCAGTACTTC. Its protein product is CASSRDRKTSYEQYF.

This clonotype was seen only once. The CDR3 here is CASSTPHRGQYNEQFF. CDR3 nucleotide sequence: TGTGCCAGCAGTACCCCCCACAGGGGGCAATACAATGAGCAGTTCTTC. The chain uses TRBV28 and TRBJ2-1; 9 bases fit TRBD1. Unmatched junction bases numbered 9, after V lost 5 bases and J lost 4 bases. The CDR3 contains 16 residues. Germline V gene sequence: CDR1 MDHEN, CDR2 SYDVKM.

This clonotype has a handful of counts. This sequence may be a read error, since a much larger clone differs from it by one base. The CDR3 nucleotides are TGCAGTGCTCTCGAGCGACTAGCGGGAGCCAGGGGTGAGCGGTTCTTC. It specifies CSALERLAGARGERFF. The V call is TRBV20-1, the J call TRBJ2-1; 12 bases map to TRBD2. This CDR3 is built from 16 residues. Germline assignment: CDR1 DFQATT and CDR2 SNEGSKA (reference sequence).

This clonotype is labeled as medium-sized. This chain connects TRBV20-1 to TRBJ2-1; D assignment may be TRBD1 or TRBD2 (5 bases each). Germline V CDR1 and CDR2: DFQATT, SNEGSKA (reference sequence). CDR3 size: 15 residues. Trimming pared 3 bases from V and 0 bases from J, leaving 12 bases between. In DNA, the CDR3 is TGCAGTGCTAGGGGCTTCGGGGCCTCCTACAATGAGCAGTTCTTC. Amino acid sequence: CSARGFGASYNEQFF.

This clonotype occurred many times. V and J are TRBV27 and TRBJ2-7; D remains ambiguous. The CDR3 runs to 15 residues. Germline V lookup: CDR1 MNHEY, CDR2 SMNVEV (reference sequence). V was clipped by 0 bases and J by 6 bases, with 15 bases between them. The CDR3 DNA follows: TGTGCCAGCAGTTTATCCCCGCCGGTGGCGGCCGAGCAGTACTTC. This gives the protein CASSLSPPVAAEQYF.

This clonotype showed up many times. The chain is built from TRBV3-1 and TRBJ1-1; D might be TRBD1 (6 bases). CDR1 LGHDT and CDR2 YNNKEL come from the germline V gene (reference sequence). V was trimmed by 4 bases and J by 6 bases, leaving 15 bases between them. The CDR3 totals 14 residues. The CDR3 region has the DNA TGTGCCAGCAGCCCCTTCAGGGGACGGGCTGAAGCTTTCTTT. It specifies CASSPFRGRAEAFF.

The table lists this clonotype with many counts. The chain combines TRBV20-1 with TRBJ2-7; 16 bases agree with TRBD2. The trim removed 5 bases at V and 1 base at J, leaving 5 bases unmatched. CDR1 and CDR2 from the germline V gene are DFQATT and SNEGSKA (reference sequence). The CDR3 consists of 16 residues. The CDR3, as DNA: TGCAGTGCTGTCGGGACTAGCGGGAGGGGTTCCTACGAGCAGTACTTC. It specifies CSAVGTSGRGSYEQYF.

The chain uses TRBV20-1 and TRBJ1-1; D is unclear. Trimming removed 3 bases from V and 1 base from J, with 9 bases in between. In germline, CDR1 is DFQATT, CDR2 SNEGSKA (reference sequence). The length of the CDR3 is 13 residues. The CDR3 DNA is TGCAGTGCTAGTTTCGGTGCGAACACTGAAGCTTTCTTT. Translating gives CSASFGANTEAFF.

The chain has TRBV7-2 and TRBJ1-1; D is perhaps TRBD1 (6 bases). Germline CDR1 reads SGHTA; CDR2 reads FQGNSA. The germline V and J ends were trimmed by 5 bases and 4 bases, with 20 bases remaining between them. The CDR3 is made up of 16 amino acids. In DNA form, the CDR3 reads TGTGCCAGCAGCCAACCCCTGAGGGGGGGGAGCACTGAAGCTTTCTTT. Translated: CASSQPLRGGSTEAFF.

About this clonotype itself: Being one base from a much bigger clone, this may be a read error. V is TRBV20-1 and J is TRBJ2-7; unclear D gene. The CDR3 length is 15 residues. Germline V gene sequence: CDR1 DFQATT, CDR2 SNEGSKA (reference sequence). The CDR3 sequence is CSARDRKGSSYKQYF. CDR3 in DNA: TGCAGTGCTAGAGACCGAAAGGGAAGCTCCTACAAGCAGTACTTC.

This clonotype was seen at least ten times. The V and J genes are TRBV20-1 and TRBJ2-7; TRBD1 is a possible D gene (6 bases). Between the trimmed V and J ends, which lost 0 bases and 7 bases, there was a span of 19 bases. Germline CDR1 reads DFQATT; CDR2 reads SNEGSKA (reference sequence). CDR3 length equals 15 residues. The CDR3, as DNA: TGCAGTGCTAGAGAAACACAGGGCACAACGACGGAGCAGTACTTC. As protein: CSARETQGTTTEQYF.

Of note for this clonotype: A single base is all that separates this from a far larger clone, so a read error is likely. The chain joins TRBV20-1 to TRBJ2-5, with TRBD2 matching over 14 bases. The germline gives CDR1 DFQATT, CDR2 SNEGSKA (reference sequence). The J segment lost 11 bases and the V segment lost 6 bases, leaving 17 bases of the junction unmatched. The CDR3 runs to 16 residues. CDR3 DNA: TGCAGTGCCGAGACTAGCGGGAGGGCGACCTACAATGAGCAGTACTTC. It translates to CSAETSGRATYNEQYF.

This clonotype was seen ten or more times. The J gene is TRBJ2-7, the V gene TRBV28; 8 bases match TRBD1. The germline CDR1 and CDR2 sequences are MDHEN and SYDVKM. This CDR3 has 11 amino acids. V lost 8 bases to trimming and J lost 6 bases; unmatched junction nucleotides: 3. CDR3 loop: CASRQGPEQYF. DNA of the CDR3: TGTGCCAGCCGACAGGGGCCCGAGCAGTACTTC.

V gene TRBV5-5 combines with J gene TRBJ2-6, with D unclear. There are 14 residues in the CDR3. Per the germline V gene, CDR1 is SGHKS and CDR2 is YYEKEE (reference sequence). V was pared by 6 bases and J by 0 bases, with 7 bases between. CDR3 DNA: TGTGCCAGCATGGGCCACTCTGGGGCCAACGTCCTGACTTTC. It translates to CASMGHSGANVLTF.

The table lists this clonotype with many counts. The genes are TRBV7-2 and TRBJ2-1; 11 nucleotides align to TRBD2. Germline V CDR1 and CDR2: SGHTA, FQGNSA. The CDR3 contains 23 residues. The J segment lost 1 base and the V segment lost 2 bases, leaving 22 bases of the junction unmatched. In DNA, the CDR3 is TGTGCCAGCAGCTTAAATTGGCCGGGACTAGCGGTACAAGACCTCATTTCCTACAATGAGCAGTTCTTC. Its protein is CASSLNWPGLAVQDLISYNEQFF. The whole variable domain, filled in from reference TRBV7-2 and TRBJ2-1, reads GAGVSQSPSNKVTEKGKDVELRCDPISGHTALYWYRQSLGQGLEFLIYFQGNSAPDKSGLPSDRFSAERTGGSVSTLTIQRTQQEDSAVYLCASSLNWPGLAVQDLISYNEQFFGPGTRLTVL.

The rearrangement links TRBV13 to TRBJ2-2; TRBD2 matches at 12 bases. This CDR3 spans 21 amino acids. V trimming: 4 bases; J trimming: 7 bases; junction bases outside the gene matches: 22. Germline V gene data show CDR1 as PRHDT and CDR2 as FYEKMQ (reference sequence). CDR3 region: CASSSARAVTSGSRYGGELFF. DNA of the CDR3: TGTGCCAGCAGCTCAGCACGAGCTGTGACTAGCGGGAGTAGGTATGGCGGGGAGCTGTTTTTT.

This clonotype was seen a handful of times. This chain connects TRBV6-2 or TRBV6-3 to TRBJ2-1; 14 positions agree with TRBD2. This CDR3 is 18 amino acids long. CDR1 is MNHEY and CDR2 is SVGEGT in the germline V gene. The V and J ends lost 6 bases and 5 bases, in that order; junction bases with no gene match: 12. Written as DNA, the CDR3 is TGTGCCAGCAGCCGACGACCGGGACTAGCGGGAGCGAACAATGAGCAGTTCTTC. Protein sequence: CASSRRPGLAGANNEQFF.

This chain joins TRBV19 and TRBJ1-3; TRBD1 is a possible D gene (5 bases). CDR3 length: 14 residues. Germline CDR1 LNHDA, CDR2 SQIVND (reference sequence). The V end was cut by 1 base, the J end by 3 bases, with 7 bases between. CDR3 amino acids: CASSIAGGGNTIYF. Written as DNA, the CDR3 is TGTGCCAGTAGTATAGCCGGGGGTGGAAACACCATATATTTT.

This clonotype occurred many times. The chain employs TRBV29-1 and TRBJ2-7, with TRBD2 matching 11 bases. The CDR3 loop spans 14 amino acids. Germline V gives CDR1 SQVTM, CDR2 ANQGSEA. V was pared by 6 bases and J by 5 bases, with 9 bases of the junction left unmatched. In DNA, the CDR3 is TGCAGCGTGCCTCTAGCGGGAGGCTTGGACGAGCAGTACTTC. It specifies CSVPLAGGLDEQYF.

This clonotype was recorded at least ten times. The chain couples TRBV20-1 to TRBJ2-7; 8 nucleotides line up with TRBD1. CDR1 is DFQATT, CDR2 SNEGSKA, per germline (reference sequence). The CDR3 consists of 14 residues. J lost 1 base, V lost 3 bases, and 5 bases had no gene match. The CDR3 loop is CSASWTGISYEQYF. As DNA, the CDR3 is TGCAGTGCTAGTTGGACAGGGATATCCTACGAGCAGTACTTC.